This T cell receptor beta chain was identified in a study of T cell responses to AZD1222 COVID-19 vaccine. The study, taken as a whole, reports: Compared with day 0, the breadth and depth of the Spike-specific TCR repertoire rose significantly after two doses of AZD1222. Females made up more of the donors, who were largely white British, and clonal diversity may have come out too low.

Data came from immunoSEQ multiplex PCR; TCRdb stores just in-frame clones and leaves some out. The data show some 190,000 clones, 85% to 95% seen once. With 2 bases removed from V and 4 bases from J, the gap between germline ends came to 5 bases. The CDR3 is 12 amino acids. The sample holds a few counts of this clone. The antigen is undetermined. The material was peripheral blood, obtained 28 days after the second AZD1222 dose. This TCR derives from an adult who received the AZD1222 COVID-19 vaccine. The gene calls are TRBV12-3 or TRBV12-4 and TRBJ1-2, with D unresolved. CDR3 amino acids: CASSLRFYGYTF. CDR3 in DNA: TGTGCCAGCAGTTTACGTTTCTATGGCTACACCTTC.